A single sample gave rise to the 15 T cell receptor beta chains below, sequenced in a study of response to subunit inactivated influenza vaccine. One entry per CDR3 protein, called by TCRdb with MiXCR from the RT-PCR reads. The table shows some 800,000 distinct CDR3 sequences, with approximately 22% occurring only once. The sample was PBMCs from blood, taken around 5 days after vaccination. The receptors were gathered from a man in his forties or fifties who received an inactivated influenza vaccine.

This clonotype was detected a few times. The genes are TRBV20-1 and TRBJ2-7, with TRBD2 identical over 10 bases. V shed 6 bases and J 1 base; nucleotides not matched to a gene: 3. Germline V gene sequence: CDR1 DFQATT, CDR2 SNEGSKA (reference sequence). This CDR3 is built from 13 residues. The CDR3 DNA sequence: TGCAGTGCGGTAGCGGGGGGATCCTACGAGCAGTACTTC. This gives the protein CSAVAGGSYEQYF.

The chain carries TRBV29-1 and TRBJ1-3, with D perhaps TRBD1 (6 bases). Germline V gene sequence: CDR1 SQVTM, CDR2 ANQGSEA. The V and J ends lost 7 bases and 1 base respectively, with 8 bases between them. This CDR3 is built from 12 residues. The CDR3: CSGTDSGNTIYF. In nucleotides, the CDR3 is TGCAGCGGGACAGATTCTGGAAACACCATATATTTT.

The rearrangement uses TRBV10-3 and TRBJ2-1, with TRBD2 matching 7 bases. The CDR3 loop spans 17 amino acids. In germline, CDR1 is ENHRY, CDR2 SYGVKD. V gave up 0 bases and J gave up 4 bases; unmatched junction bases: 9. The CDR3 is CAISESMGRELYNEQFF. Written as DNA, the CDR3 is TGTGCCATCAGTGAGTCGATGGGGAGGGAGTTGTACAATGAGCAGTTCTTC.

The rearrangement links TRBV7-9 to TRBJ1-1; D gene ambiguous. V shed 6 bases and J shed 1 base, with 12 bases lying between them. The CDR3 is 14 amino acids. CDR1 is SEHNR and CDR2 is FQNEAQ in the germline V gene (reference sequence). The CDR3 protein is CASSHGPRNTEAFF. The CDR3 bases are TGTGCCAGCAGTCATGGGCCACGGAACACTGAAGCTTTCTTT.

The CDR3 loop is CASNLGQGGNQPQHF. The DNA for the CDR3 is TGTGCCAGCAACCTAGGACAGGGGGGGAATCAGCCCCAGCATTTT. The chain joins TRBV5-5 to TRBJ1-5; 10 bases line up with TRBD1. V trimming: 6 bases; J trimming: 4 bases; junction bases outside the gene matches: 7. CDR3 length equals 15 residues. Germline-derived CDR1 and CDR2 are SGHKS and YYEKEE (reference sequence).

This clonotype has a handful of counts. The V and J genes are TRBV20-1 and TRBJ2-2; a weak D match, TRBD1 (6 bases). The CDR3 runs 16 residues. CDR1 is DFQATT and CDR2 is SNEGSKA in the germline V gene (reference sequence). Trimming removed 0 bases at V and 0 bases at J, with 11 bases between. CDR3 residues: CSARDNGQSNTGELFF. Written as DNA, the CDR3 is TGCAGTGCTAGAGATAACGGACAGTCGAACACCGGGGAGCTGTTTTTT.

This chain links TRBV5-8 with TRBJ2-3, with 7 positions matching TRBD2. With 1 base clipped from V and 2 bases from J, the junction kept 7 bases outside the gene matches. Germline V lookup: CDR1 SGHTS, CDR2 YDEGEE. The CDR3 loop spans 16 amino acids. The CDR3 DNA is TGTGCCAGCAGCTTGAGCCGCCTAGCGGACACAGATACGCAGTATTTT. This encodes CASSLSRLADTDTQYF.

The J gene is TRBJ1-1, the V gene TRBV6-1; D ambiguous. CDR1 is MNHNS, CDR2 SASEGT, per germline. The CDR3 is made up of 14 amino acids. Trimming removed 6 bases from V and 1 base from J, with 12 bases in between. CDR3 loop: CASSPRPRNTEAFF. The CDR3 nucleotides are TGTGCCAGCAGCCCCAGGCCCAGGAACACTGAAGCTTTCTTT.

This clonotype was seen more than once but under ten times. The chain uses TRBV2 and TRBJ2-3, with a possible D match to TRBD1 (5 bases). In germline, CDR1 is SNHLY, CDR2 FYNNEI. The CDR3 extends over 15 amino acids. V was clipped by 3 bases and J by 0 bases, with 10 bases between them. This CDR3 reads CASSEGPVSTDTQYF. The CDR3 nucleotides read TGTGCCAGCAGTGAGGGGCCAGTCAGCACAGATACGCAGTATTTT.

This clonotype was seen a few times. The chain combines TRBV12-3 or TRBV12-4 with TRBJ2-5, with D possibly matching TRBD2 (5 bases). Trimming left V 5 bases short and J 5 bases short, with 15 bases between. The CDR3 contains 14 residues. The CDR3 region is CASSPPGSRETQYF. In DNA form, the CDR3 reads TGTGCCAGCAGTCCACCGGGGTCCCGGGAGACCCAGTACTTC.

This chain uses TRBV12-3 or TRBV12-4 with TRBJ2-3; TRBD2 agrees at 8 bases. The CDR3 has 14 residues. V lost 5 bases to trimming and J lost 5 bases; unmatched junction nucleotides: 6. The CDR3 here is CASSISGIGDTQYF. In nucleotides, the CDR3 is TGTGCCAGCAGTATTAGCGGGATAGGAGATACGCAGTATTTT.

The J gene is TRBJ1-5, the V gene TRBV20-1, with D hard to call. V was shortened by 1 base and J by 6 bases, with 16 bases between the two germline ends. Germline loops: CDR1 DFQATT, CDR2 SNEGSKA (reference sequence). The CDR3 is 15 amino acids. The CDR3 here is CSARGALNNRQPQHF. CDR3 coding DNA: TGCAGTGCTAGAGGGGCCCTGAATAACCGTCAGCCCCAGCATTTT.

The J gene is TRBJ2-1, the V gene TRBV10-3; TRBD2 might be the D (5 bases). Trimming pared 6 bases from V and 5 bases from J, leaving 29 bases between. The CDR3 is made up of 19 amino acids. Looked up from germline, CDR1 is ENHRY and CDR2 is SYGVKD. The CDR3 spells CAIRGNLGGYPTRDNEQFF. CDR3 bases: TGTGCCATCAGAGGGAATTTGGGTGGGTACCCCACTAGAGACAATGAGCAGTTCTTC.

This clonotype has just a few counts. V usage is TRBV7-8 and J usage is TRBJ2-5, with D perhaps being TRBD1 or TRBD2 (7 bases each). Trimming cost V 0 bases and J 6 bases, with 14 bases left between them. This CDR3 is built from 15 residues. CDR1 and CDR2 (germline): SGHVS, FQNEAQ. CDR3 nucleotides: TGTGCCAGCAGCTTAGCGAGACAGGGAGGGCAGACCCAGTACTTC. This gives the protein CASSLARQGGQTQYF.

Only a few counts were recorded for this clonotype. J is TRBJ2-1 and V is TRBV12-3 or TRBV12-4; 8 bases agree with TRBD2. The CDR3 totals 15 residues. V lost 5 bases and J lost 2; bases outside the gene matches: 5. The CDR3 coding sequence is TGTGCCAGCAGTCGAAGCGGGAGTGCCTACAATGAGCAGTTCTTC. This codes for CASSRSGSAYNEQFF.